This T cell receptor beta chain was observed in a study of post-analysis software for immune sequencing data. Study results and limitations: Among four or five TRBV segments more frequent in patients than controls were TRBV5-6, TRBV5-1 and TRBV20-1.

CDR1 MNHEY and CDR2 SMNVEV come from the germline V gene (reference sequence). V lost 6 bases and J lost 3; bases outside the gene matches: 9. This CDR3 is built from 16 residues. Concerning this clonotype: The target antigen is unknown.

TCR beta libraries were prepared from cDNA with unique molecular identifiers. Out of roughly 0.95 to 11 million T cells, a few hundred thousand cDNA molecules were generated. From the PCR reads, TCRdb called clonotypes with MiXCR, one entry per CDR3 protein. The sample comprises about half a million distinct CDR3 sequences, approximately 34% of which are singletons, and around 6% rests with the top ten. The sample consisted of blood. The sequence came from a girl younger than 18 with multiple sclerosis. The chain combines TRBV27 with TRBJ2-1; the match to TRBD2 covers 9 bases. The CDR3 DNA reads TGTGCCAGCAGCCGAAAAGCGGGGGGCTACTACAATGAGCAGTTCTTC. Its translation: CASSRKAGGYYNEQFF.